This is a list of T cell receptor beta chains from one sample in a study of CD8+ T cells in alopecia areata. This table comes from immunoSEQ multiplex PCR, and its TCRdb copy is limited to in-frame clones, with some not included. The sample carries some 100,000 clones, 44% recorded once. The sample consisted of CD8+ T cells sorted from blood, taken at week 24, from a patient treated with tofacitinib. The receptors shown here come from a human donor with alopecia areata. CDR3s include the opening cysteine and the closing phenylalanine or tryptophan. D genes are given only for firm matches. Size tells how often a clone was seen (once, few, many) or the class of an expanded clone, and some rows leave it out.

V gene,D gene,J gene,clone size,CDR3 DNA,CDR3 protein
TRBV6-6,.,TRBJ2-2,.,TGTGCCAGCAGTTCCATCACCGGGGAGCTGTTTTTT,CASSSITGELFF
TRBV29-1,.,TRBJ1-2,.,TGCAGCGTTGAATTGGCTGATAGCTATGGCTACACCTTC,CSVELADSYGYTF
TRBV13,.,TRBJ2-7,.,TGTGCCAGCAGCTTAGGGACAGGCTACGAGCAGTACTTC,CASSLGTGYEQYF
TRBV2,.,TRBJ2-2,few,TGTGCCAGCAGTGATGATATCACGGGGACGAACACCGGGGAGCTGTTTTTT,CASSDDITGTNTGELFF
TRBV11-1,.,TRBJ1-1,.,TGTGCCAGCAGCTCCTTAGTTAACACTGAAGCTTTCTTT,CASSSLVNTEAFF
TRBV7-8,.,TRBJ2-1,few,TGTGCCAGCAGCTTAAGCCGGAGCAATGAGCAGTTCTTC,CASSLSRSNEQFF
TRBV5-6,TRBD2,TRBJ2-1,.,TGTGCCAGCAGCTTGACTAGCGGGAGGTCCAGCTCCTACAATGAGCAGTTCTTC,CASSLTSGRSSSYNEQFF
TRBV30,.,TRBJ2-7,once,TGTGCCTGGAAAGGCAAGAGCTCCTACGAGCAGTACTTC,CAWKGKSSYEQYF
TRBV7-9,.,TRBJ2-1,.,TGTGCCAGCAGCTTTACAGGGGGGGATGAGCAGTTCTTC,CASSFTGGDEQFF
TRBV11-2,TRBD2,TRBJ2-7,.,TGTGCCAGCAGCTTAGATCCTAGCGGGAGGTACTACGAGCAGTACTTC,CASSLDPSGRYYEQYF
TRBV27,.,TRBJ2-5,few,TGTGCCAGCCGTAGCGGATTCATACAAGAGACCCAGTACTTC,CASRSGFIQETQYF
TRBV4-3,.,TRBJ2-2,.,TGCGCCAGCAGCCGAGGGGATGCGAACACCGGGGAGCTGTTTTTT,CASSRGDANTGELFF
TRBV7-2,TRBD2,TRBJ2-3,.,TGTGCCAGCAGCTCAGCCGGGACTACCACAGATACGCAGTATTTT,CASSSAGTTTDTQYF
TRBV9,.,TRBJ2-7,.,TGTGCCAGCAGCGCCGGGGGCCTCGAGCAGTACTTC,CASSAGGLEQYF
TRBV27,.,TRBJ2-3,.,TGTGCCAGCAGTTTATCCCCAGCGATTAGCACAGATACGCAGTATTTT,CASSLSPAISTDTQYF
TRBV7-6,TRBD2,TRBJ2-7,.,TGTGCCAGCAGCTTAGGATTTCCAGCGGGAGGGTACGAGCAGTACTTC,CASSLGFPAGGYEQYF
TRBV25-1,.,TRBJ2-7,.,TGTGCCAGCAGTGAGGGATTTAACTACGAGCAGTACTTC,CASSEGFNYEQYF
TRBV9,.,TRBJ2-7,.,TGTGCCAGCAGTCAAGGGGGTCCGGAGCAGTACTTC,CASSQGGPEQYF
TRBV11-2,.,TRBJ2-1,.,TGTGCCAGCAGCTTCCGAGGGCCCGATTCCTACAATGAGCAGTTCTTC,CASSFRGPDSYNEQFF
TRBV29-1,TRBD2,TRBJ2-3,few,TGCAGCGTTGAAGATGGTACGGGAAGCGGGATTAAGTATTTT,CSVEDGTGSGIKYF
TRBV7-9,.,TRBJ2-2,few,TGTGCCAGCAGTGGAAACACCGGGGAGCTGTTTTTT,CASSGNTGELFF
TRBV5-6,.,TRBJ2-1,.,TGTGCCAGCAGGACTAGAGATTCCTACTTGGGGTACAATGAGCAGTTCTTC,CASRTRDSYLGYNEQFF
TRBV28,.,TRBJ2-1,.,TGTGCCAGCAGTTTAGTGGACATGCCCTACAATGAGCAGTTCTTC,CASSLVDMPYNEQFF